This entry lists 5 T cell receptor beta chains sequenced from one sample in a study of CD8 T cells in ankylosing spondylitis. TCRdb used MiXCR to reprocess the 5' RACE reads, holding one entry per CDR3 protein. This repertoire shows 210,000 or so distinct CDR3 sequences, roughly 8.2% found once; its top ten account for 4.5% to 5%. The sequenced material came from blood, either unsorted or a sorted T cell fraction (not recorded which). Receptors originate from a female donor with ankylosing spondylitis or in good health (not recorded which).

This clonotype has at least ten counts. CDR3 in amino acids: CASSYAGTGVGVNTEAFF. The CDR3 DNA follows: TGTGCCAGCAGCTACGCCGGGACAGGGGTAGGAGTGAACACTGAAGCTTTCTTT. The genes are TRBV5-5 and TRBJ1-1, with TRBD1 matching over 10 bases. CDR1 and CDR2 from the germline V gene are SGHKS and YYEKEE (reference sequence). V lost 3 bases to trimming and J lost 0 bases; unmatched junction nucleotides: 11. This CDR3 region has 18 residues.

There are many counts of this clonotype. The chain employs TRBV6-6 and TRBJ1-1; D is undetermined. The CDR3 loop spans 14 amino acids. The V end was cut by 5 bases, the J end by 0 bases, with 10 bases between. The germline CDR1 and CDR2 sequences are MNHNY and SVGAGI (reference sequence). The CDR3 protein is CASSLDLMNTEAFF. The CDR3 nucleotides read TGTGCCAGCAGTCTAGACCTCATGAACACTGAAGCTTTCTTT.

The rearrangement links TRBV28 to TRBJ1-1; no clear D gene. The germline V and J ends were trimmed by 7 bases and 3 bases, with 12 bases remaining between them. This CDR3 is 13 amino acids long. Per germline, CDR1 MDHEN and CDR2 SYDVKM. CDR3 protein: CASNLPWDTEAFF. CDR3 bases: TGTGCCAGCAACCTTCCCTGGGACACTGAAGCTTTCTTT.

This clonotype was observed at least ten times. This rearrangement joins TRBV20-1 to TRBJ2-3; D remains unclear. With 3 bases removed from V and 0 bases from J, the gap between germline ends came to 7 bases. Looked up from germline, CDR1 is DFQATT and CDR2 is SNEGSKA (reference sequence). The CDR3 is 13 residues long. CDR3 loop: CSASYESTDTQYF. DNA of the CDR3: TGCAGTGCTAGTTATGAAAGCACAGATACGCAGTATTTT.

This chain uses TRBV3-1 with TRBJ1-1; D gene ambiguous. Germline CDR1 and CDR2: LGHDT and YNNKEL (reference sequence). V was clipped by 3 bases and J by 1 base, with 9 bases between them. The CDR3 is 14 residues long. DNA of the CDR3: TGTGCCAGCAGCCAGGCCGCGGGGAACACTGAAGCTTTCTTT. Amino acid sequence: CASSQAAGNTEAFF.